A single sample gave rise to the 22 T cell receptor beta chains below, sequenced in a study of Ad26.COV2.S vaccination and SARS-CoV-2 variants. Data came from immunoSEQ multiplex PCR; TCRdb stores just in-frame clones and leaves some out. This sample yields approximately 340,000 clones, of which around 92% are seen a single time; 3.5% to 4.5% belongs to the top ten. The specimen comprised peripheral blood, sampled after recovery from COVID-19. These receptors originate from a human donor who had recovered from COVID-19.

This chain joins TRBV6-5 and TRBJ2-3; TRBD2 matches 7 bases. The CDR3 spans 13 residues. Germline CDR1 and CDR2: MNHEY and SVGAGI. V dropped 5 bases and J dropped 4; count of bases not matched to a gene: 3. This CDR3 reads CASSPGGSDTQYF. CDR3 in DNA: TGTGCCAGCAGTCCCGGGGGGTCAGATACGCAGTATTTT.

The chain joins TRBV13 to TRBJ2-7; TRBD2 aligns across 9 bases. This CDR3 is built from 14 residues. Trimming at V came to 2 bases and at J to 3 bases, leaving 2 bases not matched to a gene. Germline V lookup: CDR1 PRHDT, CDR2 FYEKMQ (reference sequence). CDR3 nucleotides: TGTGCCAGCAGCTTACGCGGGGGGGGCTACGAGCAGTACTTC. This gives the protein CASSLRGGGYEQYF.

This clone was picked up one time. This chain links TRBV5-1 with TRBJ2-3; no definite D call. Trimming removed 0 bases from V and 2 bases from J, with 7 bases in between. The CDR3 has 14 residues. Germline CDR1 is SGHRS and CDR2 is YFSETQ. CDR3 protein: CASSLEQPTDTQYF. CDR3 DNA: TGCGCCAGCAGCTTGGAACAGCCCACAGATACGCAGTATTTT.

The rearrangement uses TRBV4-1 and TRBJ1-4; D not certain. The germline gives CDR1 MGHRA, CDR2 YSYEKL. The CDR3 covers 14 residues. V lost 7 bases and J lost 0, with 9 bases in between. CDR3 sequence reads: CASTPRSTNEKLFF. CDR3 bases: TGCGCCAGCACCCCCCGGTCAACTAATGAAAAACTGTTTTTT.

This sequence joins TRBV27 and TRBJ1-5, with a possible D match to TRBD1 (5 bases). Looked up from germline, CDR1 is MNHEY and CDR2 is SMNVEV (reference sequence). V lost 4 bases and J lost 1, with 11 bases in between. This CDR3 contains 15 residues. The DNA of the CDR3 is TGTGCCAGCAGTTGGGGCGGGGGAAGCAATCAGCCCCAGCATTTT. Translated, it gives CASSWGGGSNQPQHF.

The chain links TRBV19 to TRBJ1-2, with 8 bases identical to TRBD1. With V trimmed by 8 bases and J by 8 bases, 7 bases remained unmatched. CDR1 and CDR2 from the germline V gene are LNHDA and SQIVND (reference sequence). The CDR3 contains 12 residues. The CDR3 loop reads CASAEQGDGYTF. CDR3 coding DNA: TGTGCCAGTGCCGAACAGGGGGACGGCTACACCTTC.

V and J are TRBV18 and TRBJ2-7; no clear D. Germline V CDR1 and CDR2: KGHSH, LQKENI. V lost 5 bases and J 10 bases, leaving 21 bases between the germline ends. There are 14 residues in the CDR3. CDR3 in amino acids: CASSTSNGPPNQYF. CDR3 nucleotides: TGTGCCAGCTCAACTTCAAACGGCCCCCCCAACCAGTACTTC.

The V and J genes are TRBV5-6 and TRBJ1-1; D unresolved. Germline V gene sequence: CDR1 SGHDT, CDR2 YYEEEE. This CDR3 has 14 residues. Trimming took 1 base from V and 8 from J, leaving 15 bases between them. The CDR3 region is CASSLYGVGNEAFF. CDR3 nucleotide sequence: TGTGCCAGCAGCTTGTATGGAGTGGGGAACGAAGCTTTCTTT.

V usage is TRBV4-1 and J usage is TRBJ1-2; D remains unclear. Germline assignment: CDR1 MGHRA and CDR2 YSYEKL. CDR3 length: 14 residues. V lost 1 base to trimming and J lost 6 bases, with 12 bases between them. CDR3 region: CASSQAGLGNGYTF. The CDR3 DNA follows: TGCGCCAGCAGCCAAGCTGGCTTAGGGAATGGCTACACCTTC.

The chain carries TRBV18 and TRBJ2-7; possibly TRBD1 for D (6 bases). Trimming removed 3 bases from V and 0 bases from J, with 9 bases in between. The CDR3 length is 14 residues. CDR1 is KGHSH, CDR2 LQKENI, per germline. The CDR3 here is CASSPNRDSYEQYF. The CDR3, as DNA: TGTGCCAGCTCACCGAACAGGGACTCCTACGAGCAGTACTTC.

Here the CDR3 DNA reads TGTGCCAGCAGTTACAGCCCAGCCTCGAACACTGAAGCTTTCTTT. Its translation is CASSYSPASNTEAFF. The chain employs TRBV6-5 and TRBJ1-1; no reliable D call. The germline V and J ends were trimmed by 2 bases and 1 base, with 11 bases remaining between them. Germline V gene lookup returns CDR1 MNHEY and CDR2 SVGAGI. The CDR3 totals 15 residues.

The chain links TRBV20-1 to TRBJ1-1; the D is unclear. The ends were cut back, 6 bases at V and 5 bases at J, with 10 bases in the middle. This CDR3 contains 11 residues. The V gene's germline CDR1 is DFQATT and CDR2 SNEGSKA (reference sequence). The CDR3 is CSALQVTEAFF. The CDR3 bases are TGCAGTGCCCTTCAGGTGACTGAAGCTTTCTTT.

This clone showed up just once. The chain carries TRBV6-6 and TRBJ1-2, with 9 bases fitting TRBD1. The CDR3 is 15 residues long. CDR1 is MNHNY, CDR2 SVGAGI, per germline (reference sequence). V shed 5 bases, J shed 3 bases, and the junction held 7 bases outside the gene matches. The CDR3 loop is CASSDTGGDDYGYTF. The CDR3 DNA follows: TGTGCCAGCAGTGACACAGGGGGCGATGACTATGGCTACACCTTC.

DNA of the CDR3: TGCAGCGCCCTACCGGACAGTTACAGCGGCTACACCTTC. Translation gives CSALPDSYSGYTF. The genes are TRBV29-1 and TRBJ1-2, with D perhaps TRBD1 (6 bases). This CDR3 comprises 13 residues. V lost 7 bases and J lost 8, with 20 bases in between. The germline CDR1 and CDR2 sequences are SQVTM and ANQGSEA.

V usage is TRBV18 and J usage is TRBJ1-2; D ambiguous. Germline lookup yields CDR1 KGHSH and CDR2 LQKENI. V was pared by 6 bases and J by 3 bases, with 14 bases between. The length of the CDR3 is 14 residues. The CDR3 sequence: CASSRGRNDYGYTF. The DNA of the CDR3 is TGTGCCAGCTCTAGAGGACGGAACGACTATGGCTACACCTTC.

The chain combines TRBV9 with TRBJ2-3, with TRBD2 matching 12 bases. Germline V lookup: CDR1 SGDLS, CDR2 YYNGEE. J gave up 7 bases and V 5 bases, and 8 bases lay outside the gene matches. The CDR3 runs to 15 residues. The CDR3 loop is CASSPSSGGAYTQYF. Written as DNA, the CDR3 is TGTGCCAGCAGTCCTTCTAGCGGGGGGGCTTATACGCAGTATTTT. The full variable domain, in which reference TRBV9 and TRBJ2-3 provide the parts outside the CDR3, is DSGVTQTPKHLITATGQRVTLRCSPRSGDLSVYWYQQSLDQGLQFLIQYYNGEERAKGNILERFSAQQFPDLHSELNLSSLELGDSALYFCASSPSSGGAYTQYFGPGTRLTVL.

V gene TRBV14 combines with J gene TRBJ2-3; TRBD1 might be the D (6 bases). The CDR3 has 14 amino acids. Germline V gene sequence: CDR1 SGHDN, CDR2 FVKESK. Trimming took 4 bases from V and 3 from J, leaving 11 bases between them. The CDR3 bases are TGTGCCAGCAGCCCAAGACAGGAGACAGATACGCAGTATTTT. Encoded protein: CASSPRQETDTQYF.

The genes are TRBV9 and TRBJ1-3, with D perhaps TRBD1 (6 bases). This CDR3 has 18 residues. From germline, CDR1 is SGDLS and CDR2 YYNGEE. V was clipped by 4 bases and J by 0 bases, with 20 bases between them. The DNA of the CDR3 is TGTGCCAGCAGCCCCCGAGGGACACCGCTCCCCTCTGGAAACACCATATATTTT. This codes for CASSPRGTPLPSGNTIYF.

Of note for this clone: A read error may account for a junction end that differs from germline. V gene TRBV11-2 combines with J gene TRBJ2-1, with 7 bases identical to TRBD1. In germline, CDR1 is SGHAT, CDR2 FQNNGV. CDR3 size: 9 residues. CDR3 DNA: TGTGCCACAAAAGGGGGCCGGGTCTTC. It is translated as CATKGGRVF.

The chain has TRBV9 and TRBJ1-2; TRBD1 aligns across 7 bases. V shed 0 bases and J 6 bases; nucleotides not matched to a gene: 14. In germline, CDR1 is SGDLS, CDR2 YYNGEE. CDR3 size: 17 residues. The CDR3 loop is CASSVATGAGGINGYTF. The CDR3 DNA sequence: TGTGCCAGCAGCGTAGCTACCGGGGCAGGGGGTATAAATGGCTACACCTTC.

The chain combines TRBV9 with TRBJ1-2; 7 nucleotides line up with TRBD1. Trimming at V came to 0 bases and at J to 0 bases, leaving 8 bases not matched to a gene. The CDR3 totals 17 residues. From germline, CDR1 is SGDLS and CDR2 YYNGEE. The CDR3 protein is CASSVGSGGIANYGYTF. Here the CDR3 DNA reads TGTGCCAGCAGCGTAGGGTCAGGGGGGATAGCTAACTATGGCTACACCTTC.

The rearrangement links TRBV12-3 or TRBV12-4 to TRBJ2-1; no clear D. This CDR3 has 12 amino acids. The germline V and J ends were trimmed by 7 bases and 6 bases, with 10 bases remaining between them. CDR3 amino acids: CASNLPTNEQFF. CDR3 sequence (DNA): TGTGCCAGCAACCTCCCCACCAATGAGCAGTTCTTC.